These 14 T cell receptor beta chains share one sample of origin, sequenced in a study of cytomegalovirus exposure and HLA in healthy donors. Both 60 Vbeta primers and 13 Jbeta primers went into the PCR. Here immunoSEQ multiplex PCR was the method, and the copy in TCRdb shows in-frame clones only, minus some. This sample carries about 190,000 clones, 80% to 85% of them seen once, and the ten largest clones take about 5.7%. Sequenced input: PBMCs. The origin of the receptors is a middle-aged man in good health and CMV-seropositive.

J is TRBJ1-5 and V is TRBV28, with 7 bases that match TRBD1. This CDR3 is 12 amino acids long. Germline V gene data show CDR1 as MDHEN and CDR2 as SYDVKM. The J segment lost 10 bases and the V segment lost 4 bases, leaving 4 bases of the junction unmatched. The CDR3 DNA follows: TGTGCCAGCAGTTCACAGGGGACCCCCCAGCATTTT. It yields the protein CASSSQGTPQHF. Full variable domain (rest looked up from reference TRBV28 and TRBJ1-5): DVKVTQSSRYLVKRTGEKVFLECVQDMDHENMFWYRQDPGLGLRLIYFSYDVKMKEKGDIPEGYSVSREKKERFSLILESASTNQTSMYLCASSSQGTPQHFGDGTRLSIL.

The table lists this clone with a few counts. V gene TRBV6-6 combines with J gene TRBJ2-5; 9 nucleotides agree with TRBD2. The CDR3 length is 15 residues. CDR1 is MNHNY, CDR2 SVGAGI, per germline (reference sequence). With V trimmed by 2 bases and J by 7 bases, 8 bases remained unmatched. Here the CDR3 reads CASSYQGRGGLTQYF. The CDR3 DNA is TGTGCCAGCAGTTACCAGGGGCGGGGGGGCCTGACCCAGTACTTC.

The genes are TRBV21-1 and TRBJ2-5; the table's D call, TRBD2, was not checked against the DNA. TRBV21-1 is noted as a pseudogene. This CDR3 spans 15 amino acids. CDR3 protein: CASSKDSPPGETQYF. The DNA for the CDR3 is TGTGCCAGCAGCAAAGATTCCCCCCCGGGGGAGACCCAGTACTTC.

This clone was detected only once. The chain is built from TRBV9 and TRBJ2-7, with D perhaps TRBD1 (5 bases). Germline lookup yields CDR1 SGDLS and CDR2 YYNGEE. The CDR3 loop spans 14 amino acids. The germline V and J ends were trimmed by 4 bases and 1 base, with 12 bases remaining between them. CDR3 amino acids: CASSQGRSSYEQYF. The CDR3 DNA follows: TGTGCCAGCAGCCAGGGAAGGAGTTCCTACGAGCAGTACTTC. The variable domain in full, with the rest retrieved from reference TRBV9 and TRBJ2-7, is DSGVTQTPKHLITATGQRVTLRCSPRSGDLSVYWYQQSLDQGLQFLIQYYNGEERAKGNILERFSAQQFPDLHSELNLSSLELGDSALYFCASSQGRSSYEQYFGPGTRLTVT.

The chain employs TRBV5-1 and TRBJ2-7; no definite D call. This CDR3 region has 14 residues. Germline V lookup: CDR1 SGHRS, CDR2 YFSETQ. Trimming pared 0 bases from V and 3 bases from J, leaving 10 bases between. The CDR3 DNA sequence: TGCGCCAGCAGCTTGGCCATAAGCGACTACGAGCAGTACTTC. Residues: CASSLAISDYEQYF. The full variable domain, completed using reference TRBV5-1 and TRBJ2-7, is KAGVTQTPRYLIKTRGQQVTLSCSPISGHRSVSWYQQTPGQGLQFLFEYFSETQRNKGNFPGRFSGRQFSNSRSEMNVSTLELGDSALYLCASSLAISDYEQYFGPGTRLTVT.

The gene calls are TRBV5-1 and TRBJ2-7; 8 positions agree with TRBD1. V lost 0 bases, J lost 2 bases, and 19 bases stayed unmatched. The CDR3 runs 20 residues. Germline V CDR1 and CDR2: SGHRS, YFSETQ. The DNA for the CDR3 is TGCGCCAGCAGCTTGGAAACAGGGGGAATTCGGAGCGAGAGACCCTACGAGCAGTACTTC. This codes for CASSLETGGIRSERPYEQYF.

V and J are TRBV14 and TRBJ1-1, with TRBD1 as a possible D gene (6 bases). V gave up 3 bases and J gave up 1 base, with 12 bases separating them. The CDR3 runs to 15 residues. Germline CDR1 and CDR2: SGHDN and FVKESK. The CDR3 nucleotides are TGTGCCAGCAGCCAGAGAGGGGGTTGGAACACTGAAGCTTTCTTT. It specifies CASSQRGGWNTEAFF.

V and J are TRBV5-1 and TRBJ1-5; D uncertain. Between the trimmed V and J ends, which lost 0 bases and 15 bases, there was a span of 13 bases. The CDR3 covers 12 residues. Per the germline V gene, CDR1 is SGHRS and CDR2 is YFSETQ. The CDR3 loop is CASSLVVRFGHF. The DNA for the CDR3 is TGCGCCAGCAGCTTGGTCGTGCGCTTTGGGCATTTT.

The chain links TRBV30 to TRBJ2-5, with D unresolved. The J call may be incorrect, as the DNA end agrees better with TRBJ2-7. Per germline, CDR1 GTSNPN and CDR2 SVGIG (reference sequence). The CDR3 sequence is 13 residues long. This CDR3 is CAWSVSAPSEQYF. The CDR3 nucleotides read TGTGCCTGGAGTGTATCGGCTCCAAGCGAGCAGTACTTC.

The chain couples TRBV7-2 to TRBJ2-2; TRBD2 might be the D (6 bases). V was pared by 3 bases and J by 2 bases, with 10 bases between. The germline gives CDR1 SGHTA, CDR2 FQGNSA. The CDR3 has 15 amino acids. In nucleotides, the CDR3 is TGTGCCAGCAGCTTCCGGGGGTCCAACACCGGGGAGCTGTTTTTT. Translating gives CASSFRGSNTGELFF.

The chain carries TRBV9 and TRBJ2-5; 11 bases align to TRBD1. Germline trimming cut 6 bases from V and 4 bases from J; bases unmatched to any gene: 5. The CDR3 runs to 14 residues. Germline values: CDR1 SGDLS, CDR2 YYNGEE. The CDR3 here is CASTTGQGAETQYF. CDR3 nucleotides: TGTGCCAGCACCACCGGACAGGGGGCAGAGACCCAGTACTTC.

The V gene is TRBV5-8, the J gene TRBJ1-2; 8 bases line up with TRBD1. There are 13 residues in the CDR3. V shed 5 bases and J 4 bases; nucleotides not matched to a gene: 4. Germline loops: CDR1 SGHTS, CDR2 YDEGEE. This chain's CDR3 is CASRPGQGYGYTF. The CDR3 DNA is TGTGCCAGCAGGCCTGGACAGGGCTATGGCTACACCTTC.

In regard to this clone: The junction shows a germline mismatch at one end, possibly a read error. This rearrangement joins TRBV7-3 to TRBJ2-7; 10 bases line up with TRBD2. This CDR3 has 14 residues. Germline CDR1 reads SGHTA; CDR2 reads FQGTGA. The CDR3: CASSLSGGGYEQYF. CDR3 coding DNA: TGTGCCAGCAGTTTAAGCGGGGGGGGCTACGAGCAGTACTTC. The variable domain in full, completed from reference TRBV7-3 and TRBJ2-7, reads GAGVSQTPSNKVTEKGKYVELRCDPISGHTALYWYRQSLGQGPEFLIYFQGTGAADDSGLPNDRFFAVRPEGSVSTLKIQRTERGDSAVYLCASSLSGGGYEQYFGPGTRLTVT.

The chain joins TRBV7-6 to TRBJ2-7; D is possibly TRBD2 (6 bases). This CDR3 contains 16 residues. The V gene lost 4 bases and the J gene lost 4 bases, with 20 bases spanning the gap. The germline V gene encodes CDR1 SGHVS and CDR2 FNYEAQ. The CDR3 sequence is CASSSPEGLLAYEQYF. As DNA, the CDR3 is TGTGCCAGCAGCTCGCCCGAGGGACTGTTGGCGTACGAGCAGTACTTC.